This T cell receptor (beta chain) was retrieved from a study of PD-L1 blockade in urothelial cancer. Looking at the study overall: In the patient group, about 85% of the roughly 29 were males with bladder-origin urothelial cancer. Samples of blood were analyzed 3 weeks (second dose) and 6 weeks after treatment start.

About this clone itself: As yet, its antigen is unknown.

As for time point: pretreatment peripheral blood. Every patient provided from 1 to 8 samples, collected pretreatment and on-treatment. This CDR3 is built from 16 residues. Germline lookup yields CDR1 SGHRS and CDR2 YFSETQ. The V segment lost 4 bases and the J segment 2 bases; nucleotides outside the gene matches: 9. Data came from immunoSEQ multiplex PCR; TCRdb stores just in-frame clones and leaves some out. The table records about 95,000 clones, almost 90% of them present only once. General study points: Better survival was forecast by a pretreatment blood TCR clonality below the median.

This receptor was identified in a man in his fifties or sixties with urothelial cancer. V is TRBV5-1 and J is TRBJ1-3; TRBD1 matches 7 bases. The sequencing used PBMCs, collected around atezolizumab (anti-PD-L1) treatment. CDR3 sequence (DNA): TGCGCCAGCAGCACGGGAACTGGACAGGCTGGAAACACCATATATTTT. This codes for CASSTGTGQAGNTIYF.